The rows below give T cell receptor beta chains drawn from one sample of a study of cytomegalovirus exposure and HLA in healthy donors. Clones were sequenced by immunoSEQ multiplex PCR, and TCRdb holds only the in-frame ones, with some missing. This repertoire shows about 82,000 clones, about a tenth found once; its top ten account for almost 25%. The sequenced material came from PBMCs. These receptors were collected from a man aged 60-69 years in good health and CMV-seropositive. CDR3s include the opening cysteine and the closing phenylalanine or tryptophan. Each record gives: J gene, V gene, clone size, D gene, CDR3 DNA, CDR3 protein. A D gene is named only where the DNA matches it firmly. Rows give clone size only sometimes, using once, few, many, or a class for an expanded clone.

TRBJ2-2,TRBV29-1,.,.,TGCAGCGGGTGGGTAGCGGAGGGCACCGGGGAGCTGTTTTTT,CSGWVAEGTGELFF
TRBJ2-4,TRBV7-9,few,TRBD2,TGTGCCAGCAGCTTAGAAAGGAGGCGGGAGGAGGCCAAAAACATTCAGTACTTC,CASSLERRREEAKNIQYF
TRBJ2-5,TRBV30,few,TRBD2,TGTGCCTGGAGTGGGCTAGCGGGAGGAGAGACCCAGTACTTC,CAWSGLAGGETQYF
TRBJ2-7,TRBV10-3,few,TRBD1,TGTGCCATCAGTGAGTCCGGACAGGCCGAGCAGTACTTC,CAISESGQAEQYF
TRBJ2-5,TRBV5-1,.,.,TGCGCCAGCAGGGGCCAAGGGGCGGGGCTCCAAGAGACCCAGTACTTC,CASRGQGAGLQETQYF
TRBJ1-1,TRBV28,.,TRBD1,TGTGCCAGCAGAGCGACAGGGGGGCTAAACACTGAAGCTTTCTTT,CASRATGGLNTEAFF
TRBJ2-2,TRBV7-7,few,TRBD1,TGTGCTAGCAGCCTGACAGGGGCGAACACCGGGGAGCTGTTTTTT,CASSLTGANTGELFF
TRBJ1-5,TRBV21-1,few,.,TGTGCCAGCAGCATGGACAGGGTTAGCAATCAGCCCCAGCATTTT,CASSMDRVSNQPQHF
TRBJ2-2,TRBV19,few,.,TGTGCCAGTAGTCCCCAGGCTGGGAACACCGGGGAGCTGTTTTTT,CASSPQAGNTGELFF
TRBJ2-5,TRBV7-9,.,.,TGTGCCAGCAGCACTCGGGGCGGGGACCAAGAGACCCAGTACTTC,CASSTRGGDQETQYF
TRBJ2-5,TRBV2,few,.,TGTGCCAGCAGTGGACTCGGGGAGACCCAGTACTTC,CASSGLGETQYF
TRBJ2-7,TRBV10-3,.,.,TGTGCCATCAGGCTGGGGGGAGGCACAACCTACGAGCAGTACTTC,CAIRLGGGTTYEQYF
TRBJ2-2,TRBV4-1,few,TRBD2,TGCGCCAGCAGCCCCCATGGGAGGGGTACCGGGGAGCTGTTTTTT,CASSPHGRGTGELFF
TRBJ1-3,TRBV29-1,few,.,TGCAGCGTCAACAGGGATTCTGGAAACACCATATATTTT,CSVNRDSGNTIYF
TRBJ1-1,TRBV18,.,.,TGTGCCAGCTCACCCGTCGCAGTGAACACTGAAGCTTTCTTT,CASSPVAVNTEAFF
TRBJ2-2,TRBV11-1,few,.,TGTGCCAGCAGCTTTTTATTGAACACCGGGGAGCTGTTTTTT,CASSFLLNTGELFF
TRBJ1-5,TRBV7-2,few,TRBD1,TGTGCCAGCAGCTGGTCAGGGGGCGCAGGCCAGCCCCAGCATTTT,CASSWSGGAGQPQHF
TRBJ2-1,TRBV5-4,few,.,TGTGCCAGCAGCGCGGATCGAAGTAGCGATCAGGTTGAGCAGTTCTTC,CASSADRSSDQVEQFF
TRBJ2-5,TRBV6-1,.,TRBD2,TGTGCCAGCAGTGGGGCGGGAGCCGGGGAGACCCAGTACTTC,CASSGAGAGETQYF
TRBJ2-2,TRBV30,.,.,TGTGCCTGGAGGATTACTAGACGTGGGACCGGGGAGCTGTTTTTT,CAWRITRRGTGELFF
TRBJ1-5,TRBV28,few,TRBD1,TGTGCCAGCAGTTTAAGCTCGACAGGGTCGGATCAGCCCCAGCATTTT,CASSLSSTGSDQPQHF